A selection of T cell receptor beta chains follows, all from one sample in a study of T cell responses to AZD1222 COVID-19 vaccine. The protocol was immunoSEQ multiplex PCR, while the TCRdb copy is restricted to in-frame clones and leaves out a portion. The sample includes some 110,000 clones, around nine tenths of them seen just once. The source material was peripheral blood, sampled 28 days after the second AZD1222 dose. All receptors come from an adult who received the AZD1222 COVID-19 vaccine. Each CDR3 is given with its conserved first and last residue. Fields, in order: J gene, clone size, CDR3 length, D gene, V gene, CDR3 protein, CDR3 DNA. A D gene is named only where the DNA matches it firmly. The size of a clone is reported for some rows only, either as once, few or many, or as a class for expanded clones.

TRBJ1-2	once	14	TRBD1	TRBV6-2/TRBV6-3	CASSWTGDYYGYTF	TGTGCCAGCAGTTGGACAGGTGACTACTATGGCTACACCTTC
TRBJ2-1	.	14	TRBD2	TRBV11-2	CASSPAGGPTEQFF	TGTGCCAGCAGCCCGGCGGGAGGGCCGACTGAGCAGTTCTTC
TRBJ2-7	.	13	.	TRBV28	CASSFRDPYEQYF	TGTGCCAGCAGTTTCCGGGACCCCTACGAGCAGTACTTC
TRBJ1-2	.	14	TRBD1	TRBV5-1	CASSPPGQGYGYTF	TGCGCCAGCAGCCCTCCGGGACAGGGCTATGGCTACACCTTC
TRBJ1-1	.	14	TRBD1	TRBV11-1	CASSSYRGNTEAFF	TGTGCCAGCAGCTCATACAGGGGAAACACTGAAGCTTTCTTT
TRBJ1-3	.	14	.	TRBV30	CAWSFGLGRNTIYF	TGTGCCTGGAGTTTTGGCCTAGGACGAAACACCATATATTTT
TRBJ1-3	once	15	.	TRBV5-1	CASSLAAVPWDTIYF	TGCGCCAGCAGCTTGGCGGCAGTTCCTTGGGACACCATATATTTT
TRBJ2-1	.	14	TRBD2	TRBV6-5	CASREASGRYEQFF	TGTGCCAGCAGAGAGGCTAGCGGGAGATATGAGCAGTTCTTC
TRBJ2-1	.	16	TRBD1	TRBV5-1	CASSSWPPGQGYEQFF	TGCGCCAGCAGCTCGTGGCCCCCCGGACAGGGATATGAGCAGTTCTTC
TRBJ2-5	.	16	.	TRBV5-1	CASSLGPPQQLETQYF	TGCGCCAGCAGCTTGGGGCCGCCCCAACAATTGGAGACCCAGTACTTC
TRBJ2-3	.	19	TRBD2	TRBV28	CASSYTGTSGRRGTDTQYF	TGTGCCAGCAGTTACACCGGGACTAGCGGGAGGAGGGGCACAGATACGCAGTATTTT
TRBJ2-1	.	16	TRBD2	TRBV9	CASTGTSGEIYNEQFF	TGTGCCAGCACCGGGACTAGCGGGGAAATTTACAATGAGCAGTTCTTC
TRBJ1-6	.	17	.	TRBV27	CASSLEWAGPLGSPLHF	TGTGCCAGCAGTCTCGAGTGGGCAGGCCCATTAGGGTCACCCCTCCACTTT
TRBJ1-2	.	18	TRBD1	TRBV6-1	CASSEPGTGYSSGYGYTF	TGTGCCAGCAGTGAACCCGGGACAGGGTATTCCTCTGGGTATGGCTACACCTTC
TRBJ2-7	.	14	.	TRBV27	CASSSRGGPYEQYF	TGTGCCAGCAGTTCCCGGGGCGGACCCTACGAGCAGTACTTC
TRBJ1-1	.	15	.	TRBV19	CASSPFGTMRTEAFF	TGTGCCAGTAGTCCTTTTGGGACGATGCGGACTGAAGCTTTCTTT
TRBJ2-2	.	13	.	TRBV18	CASSPQSRGELFF	TGTGCCAGCTCACCTCAATCCCGGGGGGAGCTGTTTTTT
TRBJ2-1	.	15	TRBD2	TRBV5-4	CASSFERRGGVEQFF	TGTGCCAGCAGTTTCGAACGGCGGGGGGGAGTTGAGCAGTTCTTC
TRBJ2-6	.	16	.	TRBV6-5	CASSYMGISGANVLTF	TGTGCCAGCAGTTACATGGGGATCTCTGGGGCCAACGTCCTGACTTTC
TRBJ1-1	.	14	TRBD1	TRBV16	CASSPDRGSPEAFF	TGTGCCAGCAGCCCGGACAGGGGGAGCCCTGAAGCTTTCTTT
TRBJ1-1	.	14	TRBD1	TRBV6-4	CASSTTGDNTEAFF	TGTGCCAGCAGCACCACAGGGGATAACACTGAAGCTTTCTTT
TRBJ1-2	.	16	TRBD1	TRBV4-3	CASSLGTGGINYGYTF	TGCGCCAGCAGCTTAGGGACAGGGGGCATAAACTATGGCTACACCTTC
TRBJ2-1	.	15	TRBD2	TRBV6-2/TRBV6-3	CASSTGTSFSNEQFF	TGTGCCAGCAGTACCGGGACTAGCTTTTCTAATGAGCAGTTCTTC
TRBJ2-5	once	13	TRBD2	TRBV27	CASHPGGAETQYF	TGTGCCAGCCACCCGGGGGGGGCAGAGACCCAGTACTTC
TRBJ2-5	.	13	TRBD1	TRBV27	CASRTTGEETQYF	TGTGCCAGCAGAACCACAGGGGAAGAGACCCAGTACTTC
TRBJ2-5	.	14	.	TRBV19	CASTPSPTRETQYF	TGTGCCAGTACCCCCTCGCCAACCAGGGAGACCCAGTACTTC
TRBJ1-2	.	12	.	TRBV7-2	CASSSIPRAYTF	TGTGCCAGCAGCTCCATTCCGCGGGCTTACACCTTC
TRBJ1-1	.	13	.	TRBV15	CATSKHVNTEAFF	TGTGCCACCAGCAAACACGTGAACACTGAAGCTTTCTTT
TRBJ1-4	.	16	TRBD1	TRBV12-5	CASGLDRTGANEKLFF	TGTGCTAGTGGTTTGGACCGGACAGGGGCTAATGAAAAACTGTTTTTT
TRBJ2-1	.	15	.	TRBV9	CASSPRAHSYNEQFF	TGTGCCAGCAGCCCCCGGGCACACTCCTACAATGAGCAGTTCTTC
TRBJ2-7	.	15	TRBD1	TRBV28	CASSLVGQGAYEQYF	TGTGCCAGCAGTTTAGTGGGACAGGGGGCCTACGAGCAGTACTTC
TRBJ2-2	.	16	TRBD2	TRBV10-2	CASRGLEAADTGELFF	TGCGCCAGCAGGGGACTAGAGGCTGCGGACACCGGGGAGCTGTTTTTT
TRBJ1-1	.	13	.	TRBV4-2	CASSRGRFTEAFF	TGTGCCAGCAGCCGTGGGCGGTTCACTGAAGCTTTCTTT
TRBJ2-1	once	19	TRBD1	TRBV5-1	CASSLVGQGGRSSYNEQFF	TGCGCCAGCAGCTTGGTGGGACAGGGCGGCCGGAGCTCCTACAATGAGCAGTTCTTC
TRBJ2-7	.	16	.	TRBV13	CASSLGPLQVRYEQYF	TGTGCCAGCAGCTTAGGGCCCCTGCAGGTACGCTACGAGCAGTACTTC
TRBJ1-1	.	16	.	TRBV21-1	CASSKDAGPGNTEAFF	TGTGCCAGCAGCAAAGATGCCGGGCCGGGGAACACTGAAGCTTTCTTT
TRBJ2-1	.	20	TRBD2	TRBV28	CASSLPGGGGAGAVYNEQFF	TGTGCCAGCAGTTTGCCGGGAGGAGGGGGAGCGGGAGCGGTCTACAATGAGCAGTTCTTC
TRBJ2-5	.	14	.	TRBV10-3	CAITPSGARETQYF	TGTGCCATCACCCCAAGTGGGGCGAGAGAGACCCAGTACTTC
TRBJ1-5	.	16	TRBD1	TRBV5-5	CASSLGQGRSNQPQHF	TGTGCCAGCAGCTTGGGACAGGGGAGGAGCAATCAGCCCCAGCATTTT
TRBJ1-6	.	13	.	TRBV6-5	CASSYEWVSPLHF	TGTGCCAGCAGTTATGAATGGGTTTCACCCCTCCACTTT
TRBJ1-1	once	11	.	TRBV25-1	CASSLGPEAFF	TGTGCCAGCAGTTTGGGACCTGAAGCTTTCTTT
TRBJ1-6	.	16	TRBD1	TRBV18	CASSHGQVNYNSPLHF	TGTGCCAGCTCTCATGGACAGGTTAACTATAATTCACCCCTCCACTTT
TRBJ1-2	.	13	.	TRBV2	CASREQVGYGYTF	TGTGCCAGCCGGGAGCAGGTGGGGTATGGCTACACCTTC
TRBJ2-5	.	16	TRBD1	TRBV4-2	CASSQETRGPQETQYF	TGTGCCAGCAGCCAAGAAACCAGGGGGCCCCAAGAGACCCAGTACTTC
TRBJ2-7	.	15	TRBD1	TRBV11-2	CASSLVRTGLYEQYF	TGTGCCAGCAGCTTAGTGCGGACAGGGCTCTACGAGCAGTACTTC
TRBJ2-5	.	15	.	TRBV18	CASSPNGAAQETQYF	TGTGCCAGCTCACCAAATGGGGCGGCGCAAGAGACCCAGTACTTC
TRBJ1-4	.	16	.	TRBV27	CASSLGQGRANEKLFF	TGTGCCAGCAGTCTAGGGCAGGGGAGGGCTAATGAAAAACTGTTTTTT
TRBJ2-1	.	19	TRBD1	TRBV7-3	CASSLTKGRGPWSPNEQFF	TGTGCCAGCAGCTTAACGAAGGGTAGGGGGCCATGGAGTCCCAATGAGCAGTTCTTC
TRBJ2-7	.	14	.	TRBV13	CASSPGRGHYEQYF	TGTGCCAGCAGCCCCGGCAGGGGTCACTACGAGCAGTACTTC
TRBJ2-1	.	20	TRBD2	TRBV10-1	CASCPRGGLAGLPWGNEQFF	TGCGCCAGCTGCCCCCGGGGGGGTCTAGCGGGACTCCCTTGGGGCAATGAGCAGTTCTTC
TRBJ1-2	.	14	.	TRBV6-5	CASGRGGSNYGYTF	TGTGCCAGCGGAAGAGGGGGTAGTAACTATGGCTACACCTTC
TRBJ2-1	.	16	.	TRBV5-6	CASSLQFPGGNNEQFF	TGTGCCAGCAGCTTGCAGTTCCCAGGGGGGAACAATGAGCAGTTCTTC
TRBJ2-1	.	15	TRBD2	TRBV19	CASSITSGGANEQFF	TGTGCCAGTAGTATAACAAGCGGGGGGGCCAATGAGCAGTTCTTC
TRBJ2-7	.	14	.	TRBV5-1	CASSPTEDFWAQYF	TGCGCCAGCAGCCCAACCGAAGACTTTTGGGCGCAGTACTTC
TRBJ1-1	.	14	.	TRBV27	CASSSTVMNTEAFF	TGTGCCAGCAGTTCGACAGTGATGAACACTGAAGCTTTCTTT
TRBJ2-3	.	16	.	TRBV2	CASTQRGATSTDTQYF	TGTGCCAGCACCCAAAGGGGAGCGACGAGCACAGATACGCAGTATTTT
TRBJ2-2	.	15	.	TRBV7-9	CASSRTQGYTGELFF	TGTGCCAGCAGCCGTACCCAGGGATACACCGGGGAGCTGTTTTTT
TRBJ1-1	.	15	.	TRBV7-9	CASSLSLLINTEAFF	TGTGCCAGCAGCTTATCCCTCCTTATAAACACTGAAGCTTTCTTT
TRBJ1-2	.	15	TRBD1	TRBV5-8	CASSKDRVTSYGYTF	TGTGCCAGCAGCAAAGACAGGGTAACTAGCTATGGCTACACCTTC
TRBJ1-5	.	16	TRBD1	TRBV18	CASSPTTGANIQPQHF	TGTGCCAGCTCACCCACAACAGGGGCCAATATTCAGCCCCAGCATTTT